Listed here are 17 T cell receptor beta chains from one sample, sequenced in a study of T-cell memory formation after mild COVID-19. TCRdb re-derived calls from the 5' RACE reads in MiXCR, one entry per CDR3 protein. The sample records 200,000 to 300,000 distinct CDR3 sequences, about 16% being singletons. The sequenced sample was PBMCs or a T cell subset sorted from them (not recorded which). Receptors were obtained from an adult woman who had mild COVID-19 (a few samples of this study predate the infection). Cell type and time point are not known.

This clonotype was counted a few times. The chain is built from TRBV7-9 and TRBJ2-1; 11 bases agree with TRBD2. This CDR3 contains 15 residues. Germline CDR1 is SEHNR and CDR2 is FQNEAQ (reference sequence). V dropped 8 bases and J dropped 5; count of bases not matched to a gene: 8. The CDR3 coding sequence is TGTGCCAGCGGCCCAACTAGCGGGAGAGACAATGAGCAGTTCTTC. The encoded protein is CASGPTSGRDNEQFF.

This clonotype was seen many times. This chain uses TRBV14 with TRBJ2-6; no reliable D call. CDR3 length: 14 residues. Germline CDR1 reads SGHDN; CDR2 reads FVKESK. The V and J ends lost 4 bases and 2 bases respectively, with 6 bases between them. The CDR3 DNA sequence: TGTGCCAGCAGCCCAAGGGCTGGGGCCAACGTCCTGACTTTC. It encodes CASSPRAGANVLTF.

This clonotype showed up just a few times. This rearrangement joins TRBV7-2 to TRBJ2-2; a possible D gene is TRBD1 (5 bases). The CDR3 totals 15 residues. Per the germline V gene, CDR1 is SGHTA and CDR2 is FQGNSA. V shed 1 base and J shed 2 bases, with 8 bases lying between them. The CDR3 reads CASSLEGFNTGELFF. CDR3 coding DNA: TGTGCCAGCAGCTTAGAGGGGTTTAACACCGGGGAGCTGTTTTTT.

This clonotype was seen only a few times. The gene calls are TRBV29-1 and TRBJ2-5; 9 bases align to TRBD1. The CDR3 sequence is 11 residues long. V shed 7 bases and J 4 bases; nucleotides not matched to a gene: 1. Germline lookup yields CDR1 SQVTM and CDR2 ANQGSEA. CDR3 DNA: TGCAGCGCGGACAGGGGAGAGACCCAGTACTTC. Its translation is CSADRGETQYF.

The table lists this clonotype with a few counts. The chain employs TRBV2 and TRBJ1-3; D is uncertain. The germline V gene encodes CDR1 SNHLY and CDR2 FYNNEI. The CDR3 spans 16 residues. V lost 6 bases and J 0 bases, leaving 15 bases between the germline ends. CDR3 nucleotides: TGTGCCAGCAGCCCCCCTAACCCTCGCTCTGGAAACACCATATATTTT. Translated: CASSPPNPRSGNTIYF. Together with reference TRBV2 and TRBJ1-3, the CDR3 gives the full variable domain: EPEVTQTPSHQVTQMGQEVILRCVPISNHLYFYWYRQILGQKVEFLVSFYNNEISEKSEIFDDQFSVERPDGSNFTLKIRSTKLEDSAMYFCASSPPNPRSGNTIYFGEGSWLTVV.

This clonotype appeared a few times. The chain recombines TRBV7-9 with TRBJ2-7; tentative D call: TRBD1 (6 bases). V lost 4 bases and J lost 7, with 14 bases in between. CDR3 length equals 13 residues. CDR1 and CDR2 from the germline V gene are SEHNR and FQNEAQ (reference sequence). CDR3 amino acids: CASSSTGMGEQYF. The DNA for the CDR3 is TGTGCCAGCAGCTCAACAGGGATGGGGGAGCAGTACTTC. The whole variable domain, remainder taken from reference TRBV7-9 and TRBJ2-7, is DTGVSQNPRHKITKRGQNVTFRCDPISEHNRLYWYRQTLGQGPEFLTYFQNEAQLEKSRLLSDRFSAERPKGSFSTLEIQRTEQGDSAMYLCASSSTGMGEQYFGPGTRLTVT.

V and J are TRBV2 and TRBJ2-7, with 8 bases aligning to TRBD1. The CDR3 consists of 15 residues. The germline gives CDR1 SNHLY, CDR2 FYNNEI. J was trimmed by 4 bases and V by 9 bases; bases with no gene match: 14. The CDR3 DNA is TGTGCCAGTCGCCAGGGGGCCTCCCCCTTTTACGAGCAGTACTTC. Protein sequence: CASRQGASPFYEQYF.

This clonotype was counted only a few times. The chain employs TRBV24-1 and TRBJ2-2; D possibly matches TRBD1 or TRBD2 (6 bases each). Germline loops: CDR1 KGHDR, CDR2 SFDVKD. Deletions cut 5 bases from V and 4 bases from J, with 13 bases between. This CDR3 contains 15 residues. CDR3 residues: CATSATGAGTGELFF. Here the CDR3 DNA reads TGTGCCACCAGTGCTACGGGGGCTGGCACCGGGGAGCTGTTTTTT.

CDR3 in DNA: TGCGCCAGCAGCTTGGTTCCAGGGTTGGTTGTCAACGAGCAGTACTTC. This encodes CASSLVPGLVVNEQYF. This chain connects TRBV5-1 to TRBJ2-7; D is possibly TRBD1 (5 bases). The V end was cut by 0 bases, the J end by 5 bases, with 18 bases between. The CDR3 spans 16 residues. Germline CDR1 is SGHRS and CDR2 is YFSETQ.

This chain joins TRBV20-1 and TRBJ2-3; 12 positions match TRBD2. The germline V gene encodes CDR1 DFQATT and CDR2 SNEGSKA (reference sequence). CDR3 length: 17 amino acids. V lost 0 bases to trimming and J lost 0 bases; unmatched junction nucleotides: 4. The CDR3 sequence is CSARDATSGGSTDTQYF. In nucleotides, the CDR3 is TGCAGTGCTAGAGATGCAACTAGCGGGGGGAGCACAGATACGCAGTATTTT.

The chain is built from TRBV4-1 and TRBJ1-5; D is perhaps TRBD1 (6 bases). The CDR3 loop spans 17 amino acids. Germline V gives CDR1 MGHRA, CDR2 YSYEKL. Between the trimmed V and J ends, which lost 0 bases and 1 base, there was a span of 13 bases. CDR3 amino acids: CASSQDRGTGSNQPQHF. The CDR3 nucleotides read TGCGCCAGCAGCCAAGACAGGGGAACGGGCAGCAATCAGCCCCAGCATTTT.

This clonotype has more than one count but fewer than ten. The chain recombines TRBV6-5 with TRBJ2-7, with no clear D. The ends were cut back, 0 bases at V and 4 bases at J, with 7 bases in the middle. The germline gives CDR1 MNHEY, CDR2 SVGAGI. The CDR3 consists of 13 residues. The CDR3 loop reads CASSYSPFYEQYF. The DNA of the CDR3 is TGTGCCAGCAGTTACTCACCATTTTACGAGCAGTACTTC.

Only a few counts were recorded for this clonotype. CDR3 nucleotides: TGCGCCAGCAGCTCAGGACACGGTCTGAACACTGAAGCTTTCTTT. Translated: CASSSGHGLNTEAFF. The chain has TRBV5-1 and TRBJ1-1, with a weak D call TRBD1 (5 bases). The length of the CDR3 is 15 residues. V was trimmed by 3 bases and J by 0 bases, leaving 12 bases between them. Germline V gene lookup returns CDR1 SGHRS and CDR2 YFSETQ.

V usage is TRBV29-1 and J usage is TRBJ2-7, with a possible D match to TRBD1 (6 bases). V lost 7 bases and J 6 bases, leaving 16 bases between the germline ends. The germline CDR1 and CDR2 sequences are SQVTM and ANQGSEA. This CDR3 contains 12 residues. Here the CDR3 reads CSASQDSTEQYF. As DNA, the CDR3 is TGCAGCGCGTCCCAGGACAGTACCGAGCAGTACTTC.

This chain uses TRBV5-1 with TRBJ2-5; a weak D match, TRBD2 (7 bases). The length of the CDR3 is 13 residues. The V gene's germline CDR1 is SGHRS and CDR2 YFSETQ. Trimming stripped 6 bases from V and 9 bases from J, with 18 bases between. The CDR3 is CASTPQGREAQYF. CDR3 nucleotide sequence: TGCGCCAGCACCCCACAGGGCCGGGAGGCCCAGTACTTC.

This clonotype was picked up a small number of times. The V gene is TRBV12-3 or TRBV12-4, the J gene TRBJ1-5; TRBD1 is a possible D gene (6 bases). CDR3 size: 15 residues. V shed 3 bases and J shed 3 bases, with 12 bases lying between them. The CDR3: CASSFANRDNQPQHF. CDR3 coding DNA: TGTGCCAGCAGTTTTGCGAACAGGGACAATCAGCCCCAGCATTTT.

This clonotype appeared a single time. The J gene is TRBJ2-3, the V gene TRBV6-1; no clear D gene. This CDR3 has 16 amino acids. The ends were cut back, 2 bases at V and 0 bases at J, with 12 bases in the middle. Looked up from germline, CDR1 is MNHNS and CDR2 is SASEGT. The CDR3 DNA sequence: TGTGCCAGCAGTGAACTAAGACTGAGGAGCACAGATACGCAGTATTTT. Its protein is CASSELRLRSTDTQYF.